What follows are 14 T cell receptor beta chains derived from one specimen sequenced in a study of T cells in Graves' hyperthyroidism and ophthalmopathy. From RNA transcripts, TCR beta CDR3 regions were amplified. The HTBI primer set served for first-round RT-PCR of the TCR CDR3. TCRdb analysed the multiplex PCR reads with MiXCR anew, one entry per CDR3 protein. The sample holds about 290,000 distinct CDR3 sequences, around 20% seen once. The specimen sequenced was blood. The receptors here all came from a man in his fifties with Graves' ophthalmopathy.

The sample holds a few counts of this clonotype. The V and J genes are TRBV24-1 and TRBJ2-2; possibly TRBD1 for D (6 bases). Trimming removed 5 bases at V and 5 bases at J, with 20 bases between. There are 17 residues in the CDR3. CDR1 KGHDR and CDR2 SFDVKD come from the germline V gene. As DNA, the CDR3 is TGTGCCACCAGTGGGGGCGGTACAGGGTTACGGACCGGGGAGCTGTTTTTT. Encoded protein: CATSGGGTGLRTGELFF.

This rearrangement joins TRBV20-1 to TRBJ1-6, with 7 bases fitting TRBD1. Germline V gene lookup returns CDR1 DFQATT and CDR2 SNEGSKA (reference sequence). The CDR3 runs 13 residues. Unmatched junction bases numbered 4, after V lost 5 bases and J lost 6 bases. The CDR3 protein is CSAEGQANSPLHF. CDR3 bases: TGCAGTGCTGAAGGACAGGCTAATTCACCCCTCCACTTT.

This clonotype was seen repeatedly, ten times or more. The genes are TRBV20-1 and TRBJ2-7; D call uncertain. Trimming left V 5 bases short and J 3 bases short, with 17 bases between. The CDR3 is made up of 14 amino acids. CDR1 is DFQATT, CDR2 SNEGSKA, per germline (reference sequence). The CDR3, as DNA: TGCAGTGCTGCCGGAGCGCCTCCCCACTACGAGCAGTACTTC. Residues: CSAAGAPPHYEQYF.

This clonotype was seen repeatedly, ten times or more. The chain employs TRBV20-1 and TRBJ1-1; D gene unclear. The CDR3 runs 11 residues. V lost 6 bases, J lost 1 base, and 6 bases lay in between. The V gene's germline CDR1 is DFQATT and CDR2 SNEGSKA (reference sequence). CDR3 sequence (DNA): TGCAGTGCGGAAGCGAACACTGAAGCTTTCTTT. It encodes CSAEANTEAFF.

This clonotype came up many times. The chain combines TRBV5-5 with TRBJ2-7, with TRBD1 identical over 8 bases. This CDR3 contains 15 residues. V was pared by 3 bases and J by 2 bases, with 7 bases of the junction left unmatched. The germline V gene has CDR1 SGHKS and CDR2 YYEKEE (reference sequence). CDR3 DNA sequence: TGTGCCAGCAGCTCCCCGGGACAGGTCACCTACGAGCAGTACTTC. Translated: CASSSPGQVTYEQYF.

The rearrangement joins TRBV7-6 to TRBJ1-2; the match to TRBD1 covers 10 bases. The J segment lost 8 bases and the V segment lost 1 base, leaving 7 bases of the junction unmatched. The germline V gene has CDR1 SGHVS and CDR2 FNYEAQ. CDR3 length equals 15 residues. This chain's CDR3 is CASSLGTPGQGGYTF. DNA of the CDR3: TGTGCCAGCAGCTTAGGAACTCCGGGACAGGGGGGCTACACCTTC.

This clonotype was counted only a few times. Just one base apart from a much larger clone, this may be a read error. The genes are TRBV5-1 and TRBJ2-1; no clear D. In germline, CDR1 is SGHRS, CDR2 YFSETQ. The CDR3 has 15 residues. The CDR3 is CASSLAAQSYDEQFF. Written as DNA, the CDR3 is TGCGCCAGCAGCTTGGCCGCCCAATCCTACGATGAGCAGTTCTTC.

There are many counts of this clonotype. The rearrangement links TRBV3-1 to TRBJ1-5; no reliable D call. CDR1 and CDR2 from the germline V gene are LGHDT and YNNKEL (reference sequence). V was clipped by 1 base and J by 5 bases, with 6 bases between them. The CDR3 length is 13 residues. CDR3 nucleotide sequence: TGTGCCAGCAGCCAAGCAGGAGATCAGCCCCAGCATTTT. Its protein is CASSQAGDQPQHF.

V is TRBV9 and J is TRBJ2-1; 14 bases map to TRBD2. Germline values: CDR1 SGDLS, CDR2 YYNGEE. The CDR3 totals 19 residues. V lost 4 bases, J lost 0 bases, and 9 bases stayed unmatched. CDR3 loop: CASSNLRGTSGSSYNEQFF. The DNA of the CDR3 is TGTGCCAGCAGCAACCTCAGGGGGACTAGCGGGAGCTCCTACAATGAGCAGTTCTTC.

This clonotype came up many times. The rearrangement uses TRBV30 and TRBJ2-7; 10 bases match TRBD1. V was pared by 3 bases and J by 7 bases, with 9 bases of the junction left unmatched. CDR3 length: 14 amino acids. The germline gives CDR1 GTSNPN, CDR2 SVGIG (reference sequence). CDR3 in amino acids: CAWRGQGSLGEQYF. DNA of the CDR3: TGTGCCTGGAGGGGACAGGGGTCCTTAGGTGAGCAGTACTTC.

This clonotype showed up many times. The gene calls are TRBV24-1 and TRBJ2-5, with D maybe TRBD2 (5 bases). The CDR3 is 15 residues long. Germline CDR1 reads KGHDR; CDR2 reads SFDVKD. V lost 5 bases to trimming and J lost 0 bases, with 12 bases between them. CDR3 nucleotides: TGTGCCACCAGTGGAGCCGTCGGGAACCAAGAGACCCAGTACTTC. This sequence encodes CATSGAVGNQETQYF.

This clonotype appeared many times. The chain is built from TRBV2 and TRBJ2-6; 9 nucleotides match TRBD1. The CDR3 extends over 18 amino acids. The germline V gene has CDR1 SNHLY and CDR2 FYNNEI. The trim removed 0 bases at V and 1 base at J, leaving 4 bases unmatched. The CDR3 is CASSEAGQGASGANVLTF. The DNA of the CDR3 is TGTGCCAGCAGTGAAGCGGGACAGGGTGCATCTGGGGCCAACGTCCTGACTTTC.

The chain employs TRBV24-1 and TRBJ2-1; TRBD2 matches 8 bases. The CDR3 is 14 amino acids. V shed 11 bases, J shed 3 bases, and the junction held 8 bases outside the gene matches. In germline, CDR1 is KGHDR, CDR2 SFDVKD. The CDR3 here is CAIQGRGVYNEQFF. In DNA, the CDR3 is TGTGCCATCCAAGGGCGGGGGGTCTACAATGAGCAGTTCTTC.

This clonotype was seen repeatedly, ten times or more. This sequence joins TRBV5-1 and TRBJ2-7, with TRBD1 matching over 7 bases. The V gene end was trimmed by 3 bases and the J gene end by 6 bases; junction bases not matched to a gene: 9. The CDR3 runs to 14 residues. Germline lookup yields CDR1 SGHRS and CDR2 YFSETQ. CDR3 sequence reads: CASSSSTGSSEQYF. The CDR3 coding sequence is TGCGCCAGCAGCTCTTCGACAGGGTCGTCCGAGCAGTACTTC.